Presented here are 3 T cell receptor beta chains from one specimen sequenced in a study of blood T cell repertoires in COVID-19. Only in-frame clones appear in the TCRdb table, and some are missing; sequencing was by immunoSEQ multiplex PCR. In the table there are over 85,000 clones, around 88% of which are singletons. Sample: peripheral blood. Receptors were obtained from a woman in her 70s with acute or convalescent COVID-19.

This chain uses TRBV3-1 (or the pseudogene TRBV3-2) with TRBJ2-4; 9 positions match TRBD2. This CDR3 has 17 residues. Germline assignment: CDR1 LGHDT and CDR2 YNNKEL (reference sequence). Trimming removed 3 bases from V and 0 bases from J; junction bases left unmatched: 6. The CDR3 nucleotides are TGTGCCAGCAGCCACGGGCTAGCGGGGATAGCCAAAAACATTCAGTACTTC. It codes for CASSHGLAGIAKNIQYF.

The genes are TRBV30 and TRBJ1-6; possibly TRBD1 for D (5 bases). Germline CDR1 and CDR2: GTSNPN and SVGIG (reference sequence). Deletions cut 0 bases from V and 7 bases from J, with 10 bases between. This CDR3 region has 14 residues. CDR3 in amino acids: CAWSVGGTNSPLHF. CDR3 sequence (DNA): TGTGCCTGGAGTGTTGGGGGGACGAATTCACCCCTCCACTTT. The complete variable domain, with remaining parts taken from reference TRBV30 and TRBJ1-6, reads SQTIHQWPATLVQPVGSPLSLECTVEGTSNPNLYWYRQAAGRGLQLLFYSVGIGQISSEVPQNLSASRPQDRQFILSSKKLLLSDSGFYLCAWSVGGTNSPLHFGNGTRLTVT.

The chain carries TRBV6-1 and TRBJ1-5; perhaps TRBD1 as D (5 bases). There are 19 residues in the CDR3. Germline loops: CDR1 MNHNS, CDR2 SASEGT. V lost 3 bases, J lost 2 bases, and 23 bases lay in between. The CDR3 DNA is TGTGCCAGCAGTGACGATCCCGAGTCAGGGAGGGTTCGCAATCAGCCCCAGCATTTT. It specifies CASSDDPESGRVRNQPQHF.